This T cell receptor (beta chain) was observed in a study of blood T cell repertoires in COVID-19. Whole-study context: The United States, Italy and Spain supplied acute and convalescent COVID-19 samples. PBMCs, B-cell-depleted T cells, or T cells were the source of the cDNA or gDNA that made up the material.

In the study's own analysis: Cell counts per sample came from amplifying reference gene primers. TCRdb keeps only in-frame clones here, not all; method: immunoSEQ multiplex PCR. V, J and clone size derive from that table, while D and trimming were established from the DNA sequence. The sample carries 250,000 to 300,000 clones, around 85% recorded once. This clone occurred many times. Trimming removed 5 bases from V and 2 bases from J, with 9 bases in between. The CDR3 runs 13 residues. Germline V gene lookup returns CDR1 MNHEY and CDR2 SVGAGI. The chain couples TRBV6-5 to TRBJ1-1, with no clear D. The specimen sequenced was peripheral blood. This sequence was found in a woman aged 70 to 79 with acute or convalescent COVID-19. The CDR3 sequence: CASSISHNTEAFF. DNA of the CDR3: TGTGCCAGCAGTATTAGCCATAACACTGAAGCTTTCTTT.